Each of the 30 T cell receptor beta chains below was sequenced from the same sample in a study of blood T cell repertoires in COVID-19. The method was immunoSEQ multiplex PCR; TCRdb's version includes in-frame clones alone and lacks a portion of them. The profile covers 130,000 or so clones, with 88% appearing a single time and over 1.5% taken by the ten largest. The material sequenced was peripheral blood. All receptors come from a woman aged 55-70 years with acute or convalescent COVID-19.

The chain recombines TRBV5-1 with TRBJ2-2; maybe TRBD1 (6 bases). In germline, CDR1 is SGHRS, CDR2 YFSETQ. V was cut by 4 bases and J by 7 bases, with 17 bases left in between. This CDR3 spans 15 amino acids. CDR3 region: CASSPGRLRGGELFF. The CDR3 coding sequence is TGCGCCAGCAGCCCGGGACGGCTCAGGGGCGGGGAGCTGTTTTTT. Together with reference TRBV5-1 and TRBJ2-2, the CDR3 gives the full variable domain: KAGVTQTPRYLIKTRGQQVTLSCSPISGHRSVSWYQQTPGQGLQFLFEYFSETQRNKGNFPGRFSGRQFSNSRSEMNVSTLELGDSALYLCASSPGRLRGGELFFGEGSRLTVL.

This rearrangement joins TRBV7-2 to TRBJ1-1; the D is unclear. Deletions cut 8 bases from V and 3 bases from J, with 16 bases between. The V gene's germline CDR1 is SGHTA and CDR2 FQGNSA. This CDR3 region has 14 residues. The CDR3 DNA follows: TGTGCCAGCGTCTCCGTTGGGAGCGACACTGAAGCTTTCTTT. Its translation is CASVSVGSDTEAFF.

The chain couples TRBV4-3 to TRBJ1-5; a weak D match, TRBD1 (6 bases). V was clipped by 0 bases and J by 3 bases, with 9 bases between them. Germline CDR1 LGHNA, CDR2 YSLEER. This CDR3 comprises 15 residues. This chain's CDR3 is CASSQDGQTNQPQHF. CDR3 bases: TGCGCCAGCAGCCAAGATGGACAGACCAATCAGCCCCAGCATTTT.

This sequence joins TRBV4-3 and TRBJ2-1; TRBD2 matches at 10 bases. The CDR3 contains 17 residues. V gave up 2 bases and J gave up 0 bases; unmatched junction bases: 4. Germline values: CDR1 LGHNA, CDR2 YSLEER. The CDR3, as DNA: TGCGCCAGCAGCCAAACTAGCGGGGTTTACTCCTACAATGAGCAGTTCTTC. Amino acids: CASSQTSGVYSYNEQFF.

The chain is built from TRBV6-2 or TRBV6-3 and TRBJ1-5; D gene uncertain. CDR1 is MNHEY and CDR2 is SVGEGT in the germline V gene. The CDR3 extends over 17 amino acids. V was cut by 0 bases and J by 1 base, with 13 bases left in between. In DNA form, the CDR3 reads TGTGCCAGCAGTTACTCAGTTTCGGGGTACAGCAATCAGCCCCAGCATTTT. Protein: CASSYSVSGYSNQPQHF.

The chain combines TRBV5-1 with TRBJ2-5; possible D gene TRBD2, 6 bases. V lost 7 bases, J lost 0 bases, and 19 bases lay in between. The CDR3 has 16 amino acids. Germline values: CDR1 SGHRS, CDR2 YFSETQ. CDR3 loop: CASRDGGLGYQETQYF. CDR3 nucleotides: TGCGCCAGCCGGGACGGGGGATTGGGGTACCAAGAGACCCAGTACTTC.

The chain couples TRBV18 to TRBJ2-7; D remains ambiguous. Deletions cut 1 base from V and 0 bases from J, with 10 bases between. Germline-derived CDR1 and CDR2 are KGHSH and LQKENI. The CDR3 is made up of 15 amino acids. As DNA, the CDR3 is TGTGCCAGCTCACCACGGGCGACACCCTCCTACGAGCAGTACTTC. Protein product: CASSPRATPSYEQYF.

The chain combines TRBV2 with TRBJ1-1; 7 bases fit TRBD1. V shed 11 bases, J shed 0 bases, and the junction held 6 bases outside the gene matches. Germline CDR1 is SNHLY and CDR2 is FYNNEI. The CDR3 is made up of 13 amino acids. CDR3 nucleotide sequence: TGTGCCCGCGAGGGGGCATTGAACACTGAAGCTTTCTTT. This encodes CAREGALNTEAFF.

The genes are TRBV6-2 or TRBV6-3 and TRBJ2-1; D uncertain. The V gene's germline CDR1 is MNHEY and CDR2 SVGEGT. The V and J ends lost 0 bases and 0 bases respectively, with 12 bases between them. The CDR3 runs to 17 residues. This CDR3 reads CASSYSMRSVSYNEQFF. The CDR3 DNA sequence: TGTGCCAGCAGTTACTCTATGAGGTCGGTCTCCTACAATGAGCAGTTCTTC.

The chain couples TRBV5-1 to TRBJ2-1, with TRBD1 identical over 9 bases. This CDR3 contains 14 residues. CDR1 and CDR2 (germline): SGHRS, YFSETQ. V shed 3 bases, J shed 6 bases, and the junction held 4 bases outside the gene matches. CDR3 coding DNA: TGCGCCAGCAGCTCTGGACAGGGGTTCAATGAGCAGTTCTTC. Translated: CASSSGQGFNEQFF.

This chain uses TRBV2 with TRBJ1-6, with 9 positions matching TRBD1. This CDR3 comprises 13 residues. Germline CDR1 reads SNHLY; CDR2 reads FYNNEI. V was clipped by 6 bases and J by 7 bases; unmatched bases: 1. CDR3 in DNA: TGTGCCAGCAGGGGACAGGGAAATTCACCCCTCCACTTT. Protein sequence: CASRGQGNSPLHF.

The chain combines TRBV2 with TRBJ2-7; tentative D call: TRBD2 (5 bases). V dropped 5 bases and J dropped 7 bases, with 6 bases sitting between them. CDR3 length: 10 amino acids. The germline V gene has CDR1 SNHLY and CDR2 FYNNEI. The CDR3 here is CASSRREQYF. The DNA of the CDR3 is TGTGCCAGCAGTCGGAGGGAGCAGTACTTC.

This chain uses TRBV25-1 with TRBJ2-7, with D hard to call. CDR3 size: 11 residues. Germline values: CDR1 MGHDK, CDR2 SYGVNS. The V end lost 1 base, the J end lost 6 bases, and 4 bases lay between the germline ends. CDR3 residues: CASSEFLEQYF. The CDR3 DNA is TGTGCCAGCAGTGAATTTCTCGAGCAGTACTTC.

The rearrangement uses TRBV30 and TRBJ1-1, with unresolved D. With 2 bases removed from V and 10 bases from J, the gap between germline ends came to 11 bases. Germline CDR1 GTSNPN, CDR2 SVGIG (reference sequence). CDR3 length equals 11 residues. CDR3 DNA: TGTGCCTGGAGTCTGGGCGAGGGAGCTTTCTTT. Translated: CAWSLGEGAFF.

This clone occurred once. V is TRBV7-9 and J is TRBJ2-1, with D possibly TRBD1 on 6 matching bases. Looked up from germline, CDR1 is SEHNR and CDR2 is FQNEAQ (reference sequence). Trimming took 6 bases from V and 9 from J, leaving 12 bases between them. The CDR3 loop spans 12 amino acids. CDR3 nucleotide sequence: TGTGCCAGCAGACGGACACAGGGTGAGCAGTTCTTC. It encodes CASRRTQGEQFF.

This rearrangement joins TRBV5-1 to TRBJ1-2; 12 bases agree with TRBD1. The germline gives CDR1 SGHRS, CDR2 YFSETQ. CDR3 length: 16 residues. V was clipped by 4 bases and J by 4 bases; unmatched bases: 8. CDR3 protein: CASSDPGTGGFYGYTF. CDR3 DNA: TGCGCCAGCAGCGACCCAGGGACAGGGGGCTTCTATGGCTACACCTTC.

This rearrangement joins TRBV9 to TRBJ1-2, with 8 bases lining up with TRBD1. The CDR3 has 15 residues. The J segment lost 7 bases and the V segment lost 0 bases, leaving 8 bases of the junction unmatched. Per the germline V gene, CDR1 is SGDLS and CDR2 is YYNGEE. The CDR3 protein is CASSVGQGARGGYTF. The CDR3 coding sequence is TGTGCCAGCAGCGTAGGGCAGGGGGCGCGAGGTGGCTACACCTTC.

V gene TRBV5-1 combines with J gene TRBJ2-2, with a tentative D call TRBD2 (6 bases). The V gene's germline CDR1 is SGHRS and CDR2 YFSETQ. CDR3 length: 18 residues. Deletions cut 1 base from V and 0 bases from J, with 16 bases between. DNA for the CDR3: TGCGCCAGCAGCTTGCGGTTCACTAGCCACGCGAACACCGGGGAGCTGTTTTTT. It encodes CASSLRFTSHANTGELFF.

This clone was detected only a few times. The V gene is TRBV4-3, the J gene TRBJ2-7; 7 bases align to TRBD1. V shed 1 base, J shed 0 bases, and the junction held 0 bases outside the gene matches. The CDR3 contains 14 residues. Germline CDR1 and CDR2: LGHNA and YSLEER. The CDR3 here is CASSQGDSSYEQYF. CDR3 sequence (DNA): TGCGCCAGCAGCCAAGGGGACAGCTCCTACGAGCAGTACTTC.

V usage is TRBV9 and J usage is TRBJ1-5, with D possibly TRBD1 on 6 matching bases. Trimming took off 4 bases at V and 4 bases at J, with 9 bases between the two ends. The CDR3 is 13 amino acids. The V gene's germline CDR1 is SGDLS and CDR2 YYNGEE. CDR3 sequence: CASSSDRNQPQHF. Written as DNA, the CDR3 is TGTGCCAGCAGCTCCGACAGGAATCAGCCCCAGCATTTT.

V usage is TRBV4-2 and J usage is TRBJ1-2; 8 bases match TRBD1. CDR1 LGHNA and CDR2 YNFKEQ come from the germline V gene. This CDR3 is 16 amino acids long. The V gene end was trimmed by 2 bases and the J gene end by 6 bases; junction bases not matched to a gene: 11. This CDR3 reads CASSQPNGQGRHGYTF. For the CDR3, the DNA is TGTGCCAGCAGCCAACCCAATGGACAGGGCCGACATGGCTACACCTTC.

This clone has only one observation. CDR3 loop: CASSLQDGGEGYTF. For the CDR3, the DNA is TGTGCCAGCAGTTTACAGGACGGAGGCGAAGGCTACACCTTC. The chain uses TRBV27 and TRBJ1-2; D gene uncertain. The CDR3 runs 14 residues. Trimming left V 2 bases short and J 8 bases short, with 15 bases between. Germline V gene lookup returns CDR1 MNHEY and CDR2 SMNVEV (reference sequence).

V is TRBV7-2 and J is TRBJ1-5; tentatively, D is TRBD1 (5 bases). The ends were cut back, 3 bases at V and 5 bases at J, with 11 bases in the middle. The CDR3 covers 14 residues. From germline, CDR1 is SGHTA and CDR2 FQGNSA. For the CDR3, the DNA is TGTGCCAGCAGCTTGAATCCGGGGGATCAGCCCCAGCATTTT. The encoded protein is CASSLNPGDQPQHF.

The rearrangement joins TRBV29-1 to TRBJ1-1; possible D gene TRBD1, 5 bases. Per germline, CDR1 SQVTM and CDR2 ANQGSEA. The V gene lost 4 bases and the J gene lost 3 bases, with 9 bases spanning the gap. The CDR3 spans 12 residues. The CDR3 sequence is CSVAREDTEAFF. The CDR3 bases are TGCAGCGTTGCCAGGGAGGACACTGAAGCTTTCTTT.

V usage is TRBV6-1 and J usage is TRBJ1-5; unclear D gene. The CDR3 consists of 15 residues. V lost 2 bases to trimming and J lost 0 bases, with 8 bases between them. Germline CDR1 reads MNHNS; CDR2 reads SASEGT. In nucleotides, the CDR3 is TGTGCCAGCAGTGAACTCAGGTATAGCAATCAGCCCCAGCATTTT. Translated, it gives CASSELRYSNQPQHF.

The chain combines TRBV18 with TRBJ1-4; D is undetermined. This CDR3 comprises 13 residues. Germline V lookup: CDR1 KGHSH, CDR2 LQKENI. Trimming stripped 4 bases from V and 5 bases from J, with 8 bases between. CDR3 coding DNA: TGTGCCAGCTCACTATCCGGGAATGAAAAACTGTTTTTT. Its protein product is CASSLSGNEKLFF.

The chain uses TRBV5-4 and TRBJ2-7; TRBD1 aligns across 11 bases. The CDR3 is 14 amino acids. The germline CDR1 and CDR2 sequences are SGHNT and YYREEE (reference sequence). V shed 3 bases, J shed 4 bases, and the junction held 3 bases outside the gene matches. The CDR3 loop is CASSSGTGGYEQYF. Written as DNA, the CDR3 is TGTGCCAGCAGCTCCGGGACAGGGGGGTACGAGCAGTACTTC.

V gene TRBV28 combines with J gene TRBJ1-2; 8 bases are shared with TRBD1. CDR1 and CDR2 from the germline V gene are MDHEN and SYDVKM. The CDR3 has 12 amino acids. With 3 bases clipped from V and 12 bases from J, the junction kept 6 bases outside the gene matches. The CDR3 sequence is CASSLTQGANTF. DNA of the CDR3: TGTGCCAGCAGTTTGACTCAGGGGGCGAACACCTTC.

The rearrangement uses TRBV18 and TRBJ1-3; D is perhaps TRBD1 (5 bases). The germline CDR1 and CDR2 sequences are KGHSH and LQKENI. The CDR3 extends over 16 amino acids. V shed 0 bases and J shed 3 bases, with 12 bases lying between them. The CDR3 here is CASSPPGQGYGNTIYF. The CDR3 DNA follows: TGTGCCAGCTCACCACCGGGGCAGGGTTATGGAAACACCATATATTTT.

The chain recombines TRBV28 with TRBJ2-3, with 8 bases matching TRBD2. Germline loops: CDR1 MDHEN, CDR2 SYDVKM. Germline trimming cut 6 bases from V and 0 bases from J; bases unmatched to any gene: 2. The CDR3 consists of 14 residues. Here the CDR3 reads CASRPGGSTDTQYF. Written as DNA, the CDR3 is TGTGCCAGCAGACCGGGGGGGAGCACAGATACGCAGTATTTT.